The 10 T cell receptor beta chains reported below all come from one sample, sequenced in a study of blood T cell repertoires in COVID-19. Repertoires were generated with immunoSEQ multiplex PCR, while TCRdb's copy carries only in-frame clones and drops some. The sample consists of 200,000 to 300,000 clones, about four fifths of them appearing once. Sample: peripheral blood. The origin of the receptors is a woman older than 75 with COVID-19, enrolled during active disease.

The rearrangement uses TRBV5-1 and TRBJ2-1; TRBD1 matches 10 bases. Germline trimming cut 4 bases from V and 3 bases from J; bases unmatched to any gene: 4. Germline V gene data show CDR1 as SGHRS and CDR2 as YFSETQ. The CDR3 spans 15 residues. CDR3 loop: CASSRRTGGYNEQFF. CDR3 nucleotides: TGCGCCAGCAGCCGAAGGACAGGGGGCTACAATGAGCAGTTCTTC.

CDR3 residues: CASSSGLAATYNEQFF. The DNA for the CDR3 is TGTGCCAGCAGCTCCGGACTAGCGGCGACATACAATGAGCAGTTCTTC. This chain links TRBV7-2 with TRBJ2-1; 10 bases align to TRBD2. V gave up 4 bases and J gave up 4 bases; unmatched junction bases: 7. CDR3 length equals 16 residues. Germline V CDR1 and CDR2: SGHTA, FQGNSA.

This chain links TRBV27 with TRBJ1-5, with D possibly matching TRBD1 (6 bases). Germline-derived CDR1 and CDR2 are MNHEY and SMNVEV (reference sequence). V was cut by 8 bases and J by 3 bases, with 14 bases left in between. The CDR3 loop spans 14 amino acids. CDR3 sequence (DNA): TGTGCCAGCTCCAGGGGCAGCTTCAATCAGCCCCAGCATTTT. Amino acid sequence: CASSRGSFNQPQHF.

The V gene is TRBV12-3 or TRBV12-4, the J gene TRBJ1-1; D not resolved. V lost 0 bases and J lost 8, with 7 bases in between. The CDR3 has 12 residues. The CDR3 nucleotides read TGTGCCAGCAGTTTAGCGCGACAAGAAGCTTTCTTT. Its protein is CASSLARQEAFF.

The chain joins TRBV10-1 to TRBJ1-2, with 7 bases aligning to TRBD1. V shed 9 bases, J shed 6 bases, and the junction held 10 bases outside the gene matches. Germline assignment: CDR1 WNHNN and CDR2 SYGVQD (reference sequence). The CDR3 covers 13 residues. CDR3: CARSLPGQDGYTF. The CDR3 DNA reads TGCGCCAGGAGTCTACCTGGACAGGATGGCTACACCTTC.

This clone was seen a few times. The rearrangement joins TRBV7-2 to TRBJ1-2; 7 bases match TRBD1. V was pared by 3 bases and J by 7 bases, with 14 bases of the junction left unmatched. The CDR3 length is 16 residues. Looked up from germline, CDR1 is SGHTA and CDR2 is FQGNSA. For the CDR3, the DNA is TGTGCCAGCAGCTTCCGGGACAGCTCCCGAAGGGGTGGCTACACCTTC. Protein sequence: CASSFRDSSRRGGYTF.

Here the CDR3 reads CASSLDGVYGYTF. The CDR3 DNA reads as TGTGCCAGCAGCTTGGACGGGGTATATGGCTACACCTTC. The V call is TRBV5-4, the J call TRBJ1-2; no clear D gene. Trimming pared 0 bases from V and 5 bases from J, leaving 8 bases between. The CDR3 loop spans 13 amino acids. Germline lookup yields CDR1 SGHNT and CDR2 YYREEE (reference sequence).

The gene calls are TRBV27 and TRBJ1-1; no firm D call. Germline assignment: CDR1 MNHEY and CDR2 SMNVEV (reference sequence). The CDR3 is made up of 16 amino acids. V shed 0 bases and J shed 1 base, with 12 bases lying between them. This CDR3 is CASSLSGPGQNTEAFF. The DNA of the CDR3 is TGTGCCAGCAGTTTATCAGGCCCTGGGCAGAACACTGAAGCTTTCTTT.

A word on this clone: Other DNA sequences within the sample encode an identical CDR3. The chain uses TRBV18 and TRBJ1-2; D is undetermined. V was cut by 2 bases and J by 3 bases, with 7 bases left in between. There are 13 residues in the CDR3. The germline gives CDR1 KGHSH, CDR2 LQKENI. The CDR3 loop reads CASSPETDYGYTF. The CDR3 region has the DNA TGTGCCAGCTCACCAGAAACGGACTATGGCTACACCTTC.

A word on this clone: At the DNA level, this CDR3 is encoded by other sequences in the same sample as well. V usage is TRBV12-3 or TRBV12-4 and J usage is TRBJ1-6, with D tentatively TRBD1 (5 bases). V gave up 2 bases and J gave up 7 bases, with 6 bases separating them. CDR3 length: 13 amino acids. The CDR3: CASSLRGNSPLHF. DNA for the CDR3: TGTGCCAGCAGTTTACGGGGGAATTCACCCCTCCACTTT.